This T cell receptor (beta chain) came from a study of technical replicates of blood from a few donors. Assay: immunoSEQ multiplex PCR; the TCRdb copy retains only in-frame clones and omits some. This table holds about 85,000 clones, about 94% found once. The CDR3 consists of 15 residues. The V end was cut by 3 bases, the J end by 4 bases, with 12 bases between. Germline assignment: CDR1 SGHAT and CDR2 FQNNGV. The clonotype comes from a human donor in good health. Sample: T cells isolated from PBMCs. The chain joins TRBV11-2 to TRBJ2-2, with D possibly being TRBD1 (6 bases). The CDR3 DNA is TGTGCCAGCAGCTTGGGGCTAGGGGGCACCGGGGAGCTGTTTTTT. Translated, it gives CASSLGLGGTGELFF.